The present T cell receptor beta chain was sequenced within a study of blood T cells in healthy people across ages. Study background: For every two T cells, template switching captured about one barcoded beta molecule. Study conclusions and caveats: Age brought a roughly linear fall in TCR beta diversity measured per million T cells.

A remark on this clonotype: Its antigen remains unknown.

Each donor had 8 to 10 milliliters of peripheral blood drawn. A sample-barcoded 5' primer and a J-beta primer mix were used in a second PCR of about 7 to 11 cycles. Carrying 12 random nucleotides, a template-switch adaptor labeled each individual cDNA molecule. TCRdb fed the 5' RACE reads into MiXCR, producing one record per CDR3 protein. The sample includes about 2 million distinct CDR3 sequences, about 49% seen only once; the top ten take around 2.1%. The sequence came from a woman aged 40-49 years in good health. Sequences were obtained from blood.

Written as DNA, the CDR3 is TGTGCCAGCAGCTTCCGAGGCGGAGGTGATAAAAACATTCAGTACTTC. It encodes CASSFRGGGDKNIQYF. The V gene is TRBV7-9, the J gene TRBJ2-5, with D tentatively TRBD2 (5 bases). The J call may be incorrect, as the DNA end agrees better with TRBJ2-4. The V gene's germline CDR1 is SEHNR and CDR2 FQNEAQ (reference sequence). This CDR3 is 16 amino acids long.